This T cell receptor (beta chain) was obtained from a study of cytomegalovirus exposure and HLA in healthy donors. Study context: Early released data had 80 million or so unique TCRs, all coming from HLA-typed donors.

This PCR relied on a set of 60 Vbeta primers and 13 Jbeta primers. Profiled with immunoSEQ multiplex PCR; TCRdb holds only in-frame clones, not every one. The sample yields 85,000 to 130,000 clones, 71% seen once. Study-wide results and caveats: Being productive about 87% or about 30% of the time was typical of most TCR beta V segments in an earlier analysis.

In regard to this clone: Its antigen is unknown.

The clonotype comes from a female donor in good health and CMV-seronegative. Sequencing input: PBMCs.

The CDR3 reads CAWSRGFSVVAREQYF. The CDR3 DNA reads TGTGCCTGGAGTCGAGGGTTTTCTGTAGTAGCGCGGGAGCAGTACTTC. V and J are TRBV30 and TRBJ2-7; D might be TRBD2 (5 bases). V was cut by 2 bases and J by 7 bases, with 24 bases left in between. From germline, CDR1 is GTSNPN and CDR2 SVGIG (reference sequence). This CDR3 is 16 amino acids long.